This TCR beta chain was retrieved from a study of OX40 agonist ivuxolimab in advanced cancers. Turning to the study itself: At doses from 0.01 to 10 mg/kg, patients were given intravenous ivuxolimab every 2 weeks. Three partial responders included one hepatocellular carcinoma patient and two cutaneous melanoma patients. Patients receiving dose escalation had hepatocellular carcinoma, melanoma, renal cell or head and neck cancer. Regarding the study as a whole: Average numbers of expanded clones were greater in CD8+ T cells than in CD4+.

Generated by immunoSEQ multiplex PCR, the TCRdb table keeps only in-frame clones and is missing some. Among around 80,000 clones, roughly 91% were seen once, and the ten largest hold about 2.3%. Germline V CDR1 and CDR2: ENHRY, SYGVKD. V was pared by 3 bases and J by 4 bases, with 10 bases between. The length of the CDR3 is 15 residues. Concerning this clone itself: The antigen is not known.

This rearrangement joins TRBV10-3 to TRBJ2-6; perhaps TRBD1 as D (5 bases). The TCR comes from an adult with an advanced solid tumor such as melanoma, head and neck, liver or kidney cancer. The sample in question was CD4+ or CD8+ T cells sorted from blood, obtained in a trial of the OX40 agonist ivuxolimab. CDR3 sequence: CAISEPRTGANVLTF. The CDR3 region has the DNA TGTGCCATCAGTGAACCGAGGACAGGGGCCAACGTCCTGACTTTC.